This T cell receptor beta chain is drawn from a study of blood T cell repertoires in COVID-19. The protocol was immunoSEQ multiplex PCR, while the TCRdb copy is restricted to in-frame clones and leaves out a portion. The sample records over 200,000 clones, 87% being singletons. Germline V gene data show CDR1 as SGHRS and CDR2 as YFSETQ. CDR3 size: 15 residues. V was clipped by 1 base and J by 10 bases; unmatched bases: 10. Sequencing input: peripheral blood. The rearrangement links TRBV5-1 to TRBJ1-2, with 10 bases matching TRBD1. The receptor was derived from a man between 35 and 55 years old with active or convalescent COVID-19. In DNA, the CDR3 is TGCGCCAGCAGCTTGACGACAGGGGGCAAGTGGGACTACACCTTC. Translation gives CASSLTTGGKWDYTF.